In its sample, the clone carrying this T cell receptor (beta chain) was seen a few times. The data belong to a study of T cells after yellow fever vaccination. TCRdb re-called the 5' RACE reads with MiXCR, one entry per CDR3 protein. The sample contains about 300,000 distinct CDR3 sequences, less than 9.5% of which appear only once. Sequenced here: CD4+ T cells sorted from PBMCs, sampled 5 days after the yellow fever booster vaccination. This TCR was recovered from a man aged 18 to 29 who received the YFV17D yellow fever vaccine.

The CDR3 sequence: CASSPLQGVNQPQHF. As DNA, the CDR3 is TGTGCCAGCAGCCCACTACAGGGGGTCAATCAGCCCCAGCATTTT. V is TRBV7-2 and J is TRBJ1-5, with 8 bases aligning to TRBD1. J lost 3 bases, V lost 5 bases, and 6 bases had no gene match. This CDR3 contains 15 residues. Germline V CDR1 and CDR2: SGHTA, FQGNSA.